This TCR beta chain was identified during a study of CD8 T cells in Susac syndrome. Study-wide background: Clinically active disease was present in more than five of the sequenced Susac syndrome patients. Eight of these patients were in remission. Patients with Susac syndrome were therapy-naive, taking corticosteroids, with some also receiving intravenous immunoglobulin, or taking intravenous immunoglobulin alone at the time their blood was drawn.

The CDR3 consists of 14 residues. Trimming removed 5 bases at V and 5 bases at J, with 15 bases between. From germline, CDR1 is SGHVS and CDR2 FQNEAQ. An amount of RNA that ranged from roughly 0.5 to 1 ug was reverse transcribed with random hexamers. immunoSEQ multiplex PCR amplified TCR beta CDR3 across 54 Vbeta, 13 Jbeta. One entry per CDR3 protein results from TCRdb running MiXCR on the immunoSEQ multiplex PCR reads. The sample gives fewer than 140,000 distinct CDR3 sequences, roughly 94% of which show up once; around 0.38% is in the top ten. Negative isolation was used for CD8+ and CD4+ T cells, and FACS enrichment was applied to TEMRA cells.

The clonotype comes from a human donor with Susac syndrome. Sequencing used CD8+ T cells from PBMCs. This rearrangement joins TRBV7-8 to TRBJ1-1; the D gene is possibly TRBD1 (5 bases). The CDR3 loop reads CASSLRQGYTEAFF. Here the CDR3 DNA reads TGTGCCAGCAGCCTGCGGCAGGGCTATACTGAAGCTTTCTTT.